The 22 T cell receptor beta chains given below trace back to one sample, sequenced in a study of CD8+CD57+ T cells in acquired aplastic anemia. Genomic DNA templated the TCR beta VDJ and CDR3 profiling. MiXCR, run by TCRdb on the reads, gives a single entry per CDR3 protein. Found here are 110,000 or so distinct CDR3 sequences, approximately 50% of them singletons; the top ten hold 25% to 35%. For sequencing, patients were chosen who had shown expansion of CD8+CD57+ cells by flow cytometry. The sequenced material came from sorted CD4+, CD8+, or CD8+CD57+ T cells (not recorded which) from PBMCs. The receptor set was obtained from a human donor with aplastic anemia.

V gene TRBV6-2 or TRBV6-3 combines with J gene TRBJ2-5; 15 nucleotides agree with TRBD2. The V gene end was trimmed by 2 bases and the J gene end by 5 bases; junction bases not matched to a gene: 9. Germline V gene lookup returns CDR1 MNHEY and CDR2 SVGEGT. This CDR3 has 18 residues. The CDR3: CASSYGRTSGRAGETQYF. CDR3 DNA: TGTGCCAGCAGTTACGGGAGGACTAGCGGGAGGGCCGGTGAGACCCAGTACTTC.

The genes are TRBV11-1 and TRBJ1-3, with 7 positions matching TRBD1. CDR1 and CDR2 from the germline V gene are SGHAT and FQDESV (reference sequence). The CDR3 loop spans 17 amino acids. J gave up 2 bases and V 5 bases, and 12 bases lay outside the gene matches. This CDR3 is CASSKDRSSGPGNTIYF. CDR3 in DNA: TGTGCCAGCAGCAAGGACAGGTCCTCAGGGCCTGGAAACACCATATATTTT.

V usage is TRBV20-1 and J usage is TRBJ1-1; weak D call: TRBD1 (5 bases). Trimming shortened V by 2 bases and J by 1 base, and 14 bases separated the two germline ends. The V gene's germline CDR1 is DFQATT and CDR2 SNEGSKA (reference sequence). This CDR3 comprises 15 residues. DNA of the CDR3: TGCAGTGCTAGAAGTACCAGGGCCAGGAACACTGAAGCTTTCTTT. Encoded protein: CSARSTRARNTEAFF.

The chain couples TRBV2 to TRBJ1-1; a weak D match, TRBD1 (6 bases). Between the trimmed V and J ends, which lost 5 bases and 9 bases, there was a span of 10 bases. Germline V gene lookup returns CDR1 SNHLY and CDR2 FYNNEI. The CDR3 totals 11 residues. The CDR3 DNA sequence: TGTGCCAGCAGTTACAGGGCGAAAGCTTTCTTT. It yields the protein CASSYRAKAFF.

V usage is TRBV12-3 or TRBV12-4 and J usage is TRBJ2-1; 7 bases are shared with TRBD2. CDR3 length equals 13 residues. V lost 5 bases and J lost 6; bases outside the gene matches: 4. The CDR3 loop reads CASSPGLVNEQFF. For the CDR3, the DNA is TGTGCCAGCAGTCCAGGACTAGTCAATGAGCAGTTCTTC.

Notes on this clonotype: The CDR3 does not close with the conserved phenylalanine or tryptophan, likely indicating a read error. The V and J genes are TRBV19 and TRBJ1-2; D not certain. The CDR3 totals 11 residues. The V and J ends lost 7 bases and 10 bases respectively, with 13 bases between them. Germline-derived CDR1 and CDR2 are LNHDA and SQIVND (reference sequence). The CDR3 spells CASTVGSSYTS. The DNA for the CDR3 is TGTGCCAGTACCGTCGGGAGCTCCTACACCTCC.

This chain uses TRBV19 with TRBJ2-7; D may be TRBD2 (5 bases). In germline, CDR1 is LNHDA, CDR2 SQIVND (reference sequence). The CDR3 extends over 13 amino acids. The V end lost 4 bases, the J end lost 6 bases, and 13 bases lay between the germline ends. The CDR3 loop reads CASSTGLIGEQYF. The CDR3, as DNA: TGTGCCAGTAGTACCGGACTGATCGGCGAGCAGTACTTC.

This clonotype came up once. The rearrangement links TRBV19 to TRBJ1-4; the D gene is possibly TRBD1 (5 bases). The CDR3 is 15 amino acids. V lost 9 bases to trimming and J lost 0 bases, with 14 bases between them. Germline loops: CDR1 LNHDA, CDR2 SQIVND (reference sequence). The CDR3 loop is CASRDRRTTNEKLFF. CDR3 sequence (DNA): TGTGCCAGCCGGGACCGAAGGACAACTAATGAAAAACTGTTTTTT.

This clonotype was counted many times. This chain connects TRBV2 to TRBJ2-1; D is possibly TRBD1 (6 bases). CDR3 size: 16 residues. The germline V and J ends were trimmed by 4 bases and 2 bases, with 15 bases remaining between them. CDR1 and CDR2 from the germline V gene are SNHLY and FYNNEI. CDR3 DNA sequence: TGTGCCAGCAGTGCTAGGACAGTCTCCCCCTACAATGAGCAGTTCTTC. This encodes CASSARTVSPYNEQFF.

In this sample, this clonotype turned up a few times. CDR3 nucleotide sequence: TGTGCCAGCAGCTTATACAGTAACACTGAAGCTTTCTTT. Translated: CASSLYSNTEAFF. The J gene is TRBJ1-1, the V gene TRBV7-9; D not resolved. The germline CDR1 and CDR2 sequences are SEHNR and FQNEAQ (reference sequence). Trimming took off 2 bases at V and 2 bases at J, with 6 bases between the two ends. CDR3 length: 13 amino acids.

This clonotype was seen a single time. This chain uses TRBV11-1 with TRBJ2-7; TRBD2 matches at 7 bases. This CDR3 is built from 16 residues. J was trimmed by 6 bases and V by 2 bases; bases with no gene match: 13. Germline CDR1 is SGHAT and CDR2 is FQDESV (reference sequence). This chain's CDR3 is CASSLTSGGSRVEQYF. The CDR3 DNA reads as TGTGCCAGCAGCTTAACGAGTGGCGGGAGCAGGGTCGAGCAGTACTTC.

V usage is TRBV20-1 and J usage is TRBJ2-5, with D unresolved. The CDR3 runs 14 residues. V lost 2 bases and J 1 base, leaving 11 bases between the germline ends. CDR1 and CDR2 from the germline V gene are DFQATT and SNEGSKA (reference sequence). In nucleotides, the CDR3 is TGCAGTGCTAGACGGTTCGCATCCCAAGAGACCCAGTACTTC. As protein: CSARRFASQETQYF.

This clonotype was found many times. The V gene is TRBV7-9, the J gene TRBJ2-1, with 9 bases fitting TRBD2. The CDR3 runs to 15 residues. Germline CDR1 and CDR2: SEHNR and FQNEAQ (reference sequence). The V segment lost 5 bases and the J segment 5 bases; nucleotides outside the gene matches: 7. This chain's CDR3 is CASSAVGTSNNEQFF. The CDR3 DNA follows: TGTGCCAGCAGCGCCGTTGGGACTAGCAACAATGAGCAGTTCTTC.

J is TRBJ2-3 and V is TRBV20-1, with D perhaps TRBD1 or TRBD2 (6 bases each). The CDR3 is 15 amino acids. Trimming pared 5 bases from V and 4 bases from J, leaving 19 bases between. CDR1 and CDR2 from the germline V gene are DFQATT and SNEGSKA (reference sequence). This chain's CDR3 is CSAYLGGRTPDTQYF. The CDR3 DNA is TGCAGTGCTTATCTCGGGGGCCGCACGCCAGATACGCAGTATTTT.

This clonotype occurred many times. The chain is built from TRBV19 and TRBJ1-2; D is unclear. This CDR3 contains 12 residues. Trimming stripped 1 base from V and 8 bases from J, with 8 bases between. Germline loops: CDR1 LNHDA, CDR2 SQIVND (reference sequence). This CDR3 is CASSIVESGYTF. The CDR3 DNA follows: TGTGCCAGTAGTATAGTTGAAAGCGGCTACACCTTC.

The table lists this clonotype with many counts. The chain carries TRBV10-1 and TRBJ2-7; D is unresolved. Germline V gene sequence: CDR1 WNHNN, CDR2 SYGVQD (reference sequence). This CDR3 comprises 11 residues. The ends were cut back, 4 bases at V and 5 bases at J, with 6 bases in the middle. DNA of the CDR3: TGCGCCAGCAGTGCCCCTCACGAGCAGTACTTC. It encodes CASSAPHEQYF.

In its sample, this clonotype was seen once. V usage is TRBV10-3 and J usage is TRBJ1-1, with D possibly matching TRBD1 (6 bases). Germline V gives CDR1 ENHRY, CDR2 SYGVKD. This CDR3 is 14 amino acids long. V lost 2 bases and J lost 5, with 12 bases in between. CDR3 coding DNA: TGTGCCATCAGTGAGACAGGGTTAGGGACTGAAGCTTTCTTT. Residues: CAISETGLGTEAFF.

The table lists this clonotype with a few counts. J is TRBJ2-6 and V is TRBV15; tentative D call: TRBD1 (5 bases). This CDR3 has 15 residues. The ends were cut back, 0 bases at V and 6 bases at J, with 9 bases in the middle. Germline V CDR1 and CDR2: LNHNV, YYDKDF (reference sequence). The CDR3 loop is CATSRELGEANVLTF. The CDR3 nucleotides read TGTGCCACCAGCAGAGAATTAGGGGAGGCCAACGTCCTGACTTTC.

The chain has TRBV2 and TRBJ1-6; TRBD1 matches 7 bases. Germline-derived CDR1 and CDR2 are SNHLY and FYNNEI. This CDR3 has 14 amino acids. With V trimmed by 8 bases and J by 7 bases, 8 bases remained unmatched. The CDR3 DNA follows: TGTGCCAGCGTCGGGGACAGAGCAAATTCACCCCTCCACTTT. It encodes CASVGDRANSPLHF.

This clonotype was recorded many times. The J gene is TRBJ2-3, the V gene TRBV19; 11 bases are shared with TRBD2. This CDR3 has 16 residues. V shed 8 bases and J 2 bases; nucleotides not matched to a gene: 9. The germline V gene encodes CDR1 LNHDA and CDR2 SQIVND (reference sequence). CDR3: CASSLRGLAVTDTQYF. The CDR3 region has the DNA TGTGCCAGTTCCCTCCGGGGACTAGCGGTCACAGATACGCAGTATTTT.

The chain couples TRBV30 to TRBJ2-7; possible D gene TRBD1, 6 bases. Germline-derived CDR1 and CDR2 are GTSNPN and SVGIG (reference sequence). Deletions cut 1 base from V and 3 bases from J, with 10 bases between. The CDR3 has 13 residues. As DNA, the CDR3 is TGTGCCTGGAGTGCAGGGGCAGACTACGAGCAGTACTTC. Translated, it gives CAWSAGADYEQYF.

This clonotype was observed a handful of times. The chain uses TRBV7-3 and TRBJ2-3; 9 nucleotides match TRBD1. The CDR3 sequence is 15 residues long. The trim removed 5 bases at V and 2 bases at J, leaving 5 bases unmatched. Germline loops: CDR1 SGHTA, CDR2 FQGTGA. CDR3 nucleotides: TGTGCCAGCAGCCCCGGGACAGGGAACACAGATACGCAGTATTTT. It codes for CASSPGTGNTDTQYF.